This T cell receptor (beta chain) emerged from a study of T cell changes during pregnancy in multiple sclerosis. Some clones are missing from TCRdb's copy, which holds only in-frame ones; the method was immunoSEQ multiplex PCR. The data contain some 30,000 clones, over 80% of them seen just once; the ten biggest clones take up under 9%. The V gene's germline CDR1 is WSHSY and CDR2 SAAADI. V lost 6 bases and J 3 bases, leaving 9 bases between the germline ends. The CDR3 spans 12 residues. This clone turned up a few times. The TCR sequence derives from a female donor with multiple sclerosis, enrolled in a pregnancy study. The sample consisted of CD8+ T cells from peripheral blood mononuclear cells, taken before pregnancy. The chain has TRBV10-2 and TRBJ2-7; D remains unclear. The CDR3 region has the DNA TGCGCCAGCAGCGAGACTCTCTACGAGCAGTACTTC. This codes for CASSETLYEQYF.